The clone carrying this T cell receptor beta chain occurred once. The germline V gene has CDR1 ENHRY and CDR2 SYGVKD. This CDR3 has 15 amino acids. Germline trimming cut 2 bases from V and 1 base from J; bases unmatched to any gene: 3. This specimen belongs to a study of blood T cell repertoires in COVID-19. Study summary: The origin of the acute and convalescent COVID-19 samples was the United States, Italy and Spain. Sources were T cells, B-cell-depleted T cells, or PBMCs; the material itself was cDNA or gDNA.

In the authors' methods: Estimation of nucleated cell counts was performed using reference gene primer amplification. TCRdb's copy holds only in-frame clones and misses some; the assay was immunoSEQ multiplex PCR. The DNA was the basis for D and trimming; V, J and clone size are from that table. This sample has about 160,000 clones, with approximately 88% found just once. The chain carries TRBV10-3 and TRBJ2-3; 7 bases are a match to TRBD2. Sequencing used peripheral blood. The source of this sequence is a man younger than 35 with active or convalescent COVID-19. CDR3 loop: CAISEGLAGTDTQYF. In DNA form, the CDR3 reads TGTGCCATCAGTGAGGGGCTAGCGGGCACAGATACGCAGTATTTT.